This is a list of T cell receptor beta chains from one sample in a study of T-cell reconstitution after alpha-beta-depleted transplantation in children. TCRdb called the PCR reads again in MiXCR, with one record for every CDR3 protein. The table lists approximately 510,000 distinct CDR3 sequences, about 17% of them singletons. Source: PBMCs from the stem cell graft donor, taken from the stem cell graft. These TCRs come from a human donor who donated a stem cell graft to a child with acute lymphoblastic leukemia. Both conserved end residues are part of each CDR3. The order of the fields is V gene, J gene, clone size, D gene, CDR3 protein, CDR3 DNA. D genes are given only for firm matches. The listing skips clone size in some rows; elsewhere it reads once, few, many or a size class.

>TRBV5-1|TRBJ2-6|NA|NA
CASSLGSGSSGANVLTF
TGCGCCAGCAGCTTGGGGTCAGGGAGTTCTGGGGCCAACGTCCTGACTTTC
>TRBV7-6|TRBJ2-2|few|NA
CASSERITGELFF
TGTGCCAGCAGCGAACGGATCACCGGGGAGCTGTTTTTT
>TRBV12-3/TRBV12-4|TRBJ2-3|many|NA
CASRITDTQYF
TGTGCCAGCAGGATCACAGATACGCAGTATTTT
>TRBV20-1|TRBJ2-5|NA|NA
CSARSLWSKEETQYF
TGCAGTGCTAGAAGTCTCTGGAGTAAAGAAGAGACCCAGTACTTC
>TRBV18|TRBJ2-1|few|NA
CASSPPPQNEQFF
TGTGCCAGCTCACCACCGCCTCAGAATGAGCAGTTCTTC
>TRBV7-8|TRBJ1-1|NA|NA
CASSSLGALNTEAFF
TGTGCCAGCAGCTCGTTGGGGGCCCTGAACACTGAAGCTTTCTTT
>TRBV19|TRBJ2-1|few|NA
CASSPIIAANEQFF
TGTGCCAGTAGCCCTATTATTGCCGCTAATGAGCAGTTCTTC
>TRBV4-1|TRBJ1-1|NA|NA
CASSDRRGISNTEAFF
TGCGCCAGCAGCGACCGGAGAGGGATTTCGAACACTGAAGCTTTCTTT
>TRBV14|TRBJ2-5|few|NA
CASSQDRNYQETQYF
TGTGCCAGCAGCCAAGATCGGAATTACCAAGAGACCCAGTACTTC
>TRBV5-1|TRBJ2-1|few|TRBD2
CASSWGGGSSYNEQFF
TGCGCCAGCAGCTGGGGCGGGGGGAGCTCCTACAATGAGCAGTTCTTC
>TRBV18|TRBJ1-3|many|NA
CASSPSGGSGNTIYF
TGTGCCAGCTCTCCGAGTGGGGGCTCTGGAAACACCATATATTTT
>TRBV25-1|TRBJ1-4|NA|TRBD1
CASARQGSNEKLFF
TGTGCCAGCGCAAGACAGGGGTCGAATGAAAAACTGTTTTTT
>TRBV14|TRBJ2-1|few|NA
CASSQDDFGRENNEQFF
TGTGCCAGCAGCCAAGATGACTTCGGACGGGAGAACAATGAGCAGTTCTTC
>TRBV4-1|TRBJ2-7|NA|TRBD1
CASSHYRGYEQYF
TGCGCCAGCAGCCACTACAGGGGCTACGAGCAGTACTTC
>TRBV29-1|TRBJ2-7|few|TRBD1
CSAGTGIYEQYF
TGCAGCGCCGGGACAGGGATCTACGAGCAGTACTTC
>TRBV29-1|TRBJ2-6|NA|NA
CSVGEVAAGANVLTF
TGCAGCGTTGGGGAGGTTGCGGCTGGGGCCAACGTCCTGACTTTC
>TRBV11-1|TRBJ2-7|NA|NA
CASSFSGHYEQYF
TGTGCCAGCAGCTTCAGCGGACACTACGAGCAGTACTTC
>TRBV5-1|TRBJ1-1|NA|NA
CASGPVRGSLMNTEAFF
TGCGCCAGCGGCCCCGTCCGGGGGTCGCTCATGAACACTGAAGCTTTCTTT
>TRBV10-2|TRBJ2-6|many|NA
CASSDPGANVLTF
TGTGCCAGCAGCGATCCTGGGGCCAACGTCCTGACTTTC
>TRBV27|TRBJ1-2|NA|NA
CASSFSANYGYTF
TGTGCCAGCAGTTTTTCCGCTAACTATGGCTACACCTTC
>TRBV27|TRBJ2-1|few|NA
CASSWNGYNEQFF
TGTGCCAGCAGTTGGAACGGTTACAATGAGCAGTTCTTC
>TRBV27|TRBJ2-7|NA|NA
CASSYHGSSYEQYF
TGTGCCAGCAGTTACCACGGGAGCTCCTACGAGCAGTACTTC
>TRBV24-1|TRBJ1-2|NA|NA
CATSDLPSPVTTTYGYTF
TGTGCCACCAGTGATCTCCCTTCTCCCGTGACAACCACCTATGGCTACACCTTC
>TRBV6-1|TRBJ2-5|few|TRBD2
CASSPAGVQETQYF
TGTGCCAGCAGCCCAGCGGGAGTCCAAGAGACCCAGTACTTC
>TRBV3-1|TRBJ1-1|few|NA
CASSQVPGGNTEAFF
TGTGCCAGCAGCCAAGTCCCCGGGGGGAACACTGAAGCTTTCTTT
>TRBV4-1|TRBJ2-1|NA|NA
CASSLGLNGYNEQFF
TGCGCCAGCAGCCTTGGTTTGAACGGCTACAATGAGCAGTTCTTC
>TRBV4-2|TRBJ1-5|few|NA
CASSRGERTQPQHF
TGTGCCAGCAGCCGCGGGGAGCGGACGCAGCCCCAGCATTTT
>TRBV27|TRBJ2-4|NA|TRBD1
CASGTLLDRGDIQYF
TGTGCCAGCGGCACCCTCTTGGACAGGGGGGACATTCAGTACTTC
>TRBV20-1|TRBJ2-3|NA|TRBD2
CSARGTSGSHTDTQYF
TGCAGTGCTAGAGGGACTAGCGGGTCTCACACAGATACGCAGTATTTT
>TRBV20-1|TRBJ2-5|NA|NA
CSAVRGGETQYF
TGCAGTGCCGTTAGGGGCGGAGAGACCCAGTACTTC
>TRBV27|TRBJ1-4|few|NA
CASSLAGDEKLFF
TGTGCCAGCAGTTTAGCGGGGGATGAAAAACTGTTTTTT
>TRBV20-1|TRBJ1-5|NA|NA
CSARDPLGGNQPQHF
TGCAGTGCTAGAGATCCGTTGGGAGGCAATCAGCCCCAGCATTTT
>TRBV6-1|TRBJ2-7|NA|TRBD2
CASSAGLAVTYEQYF
TGTGCCAGCAGTGCTGGACTAGCGGTGACCTACGAGCAGTACTTC
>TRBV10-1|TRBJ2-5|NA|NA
CASNPWTETQETQYF
TGCGCCAGCAACCCCTGGACAGAGACACAAGAGACCCAGTACTTC
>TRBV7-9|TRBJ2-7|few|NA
CASSPRHPFSYEQYF
TGTGCCAGCAGCCCGCGACATCCTTTCTCCTACGAGCAGTACTTC
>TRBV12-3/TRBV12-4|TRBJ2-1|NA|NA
CASRPGGAFEQFF
TGTGCCAGCCGACCTGGGGGCGCGTTTGAGCAGTTCTTC
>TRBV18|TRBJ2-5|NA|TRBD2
CASSRTILLADQETQYF
TGTGCCAGCTCACGGACTATTTTACTAGCGGACCAAGAGACCCAGTACTTC
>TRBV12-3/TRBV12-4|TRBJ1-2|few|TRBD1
CASSPRTGMGGYTF
TGTGCCAGCAGTCCTCGGACAGGCATGGGCGGCTACACCTTC
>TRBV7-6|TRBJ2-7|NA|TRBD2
CASSGLAGGLPYRNSYEQYF
TGTGCCAGCAGCGGACTAGCGGGAGGCTTACCTTACAGAAACTCCTACGAGCAGTACTTC
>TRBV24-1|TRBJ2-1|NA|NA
CATSDLFSPNEQFF
TGTGCCACCAGTGATTTGTTCAGTCCCAATGAGCAGTTCTTC
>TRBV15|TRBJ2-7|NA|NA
CATSRPTGGVEQYF
TGTGCCACCAGCAGACCGACAGGTGGGGTAGAGCAGTACTTC
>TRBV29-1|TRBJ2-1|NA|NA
CSVVGGVGRSDEQFF
TGCAGCGTTGTCGGGGGTGTAGGGAGGAGCGATGAGCAGTTCTTC